Presented here are 23 T cell receptor beta chains from one specimen sequenced in a study of blood T cell repertoires in COVID-19. Only in-frame clones appear in the TCRdb table, and some are missing; sequencing was by immunoSEQ multiplex PCR. The table lists approximately 170,000 clones, around three quarters of them singletons. The material sequenced was PBMCs or T cells enriched from blood (not recorded which). The source of these receptors is a woman between 65 and 79 years old in a cohort exposed to, infected with or recovered from COVID-19 (not recorded which).

The chain employs TRBV29-1 and TRBJ2-4, with TRBD1 as a possible D gene (6 bases). The CDR3 is 12 residues long. Trimming removed 5 bases at V and 8 bases at J, with 13 bases between. In germline, CDR1 is SQVTM, CDR2 ANQGSEA. The CDR3 DNA is TGCAGCGTTAGACAGGAAGGATACATTCAGTACTTC. This gives the protein CSVRQEGYIQYF.

The chain has TRBV10-3 and TRBJ1-5; TRBD1 matches at 8 bases. The V gene's germline CDR1 is ENHRY and CDR2 SYGVKD. Unmatched junction bases numbered 9, after V lost 6 bases and J lost 5 bases. There are 15 residues in the CDR3. CDR3 DNA sequence: TGTGCCATCAGGGGGGACAGGTGGCAGGATCAGCCCCAGCATTTT. Encoded protein: CAIRGDRWQDQPQHF.

This chain uses TRBV28 with TRBJ2-5, with 8 bases matching TRBD1. From germline, CDR1 is MDHEN and CDR2 SYDVKM. The CDR3 contains 16 residues. V was clipped by 6 bases and J by 5 bases; unmatched bases: 14. Here the CDR3 DNA reads TGTGCCAGCAGGGGGTCAGAGGCAGGGGGCGCGGAGACCCAGTACTTC. It encodes CASRGSEAGGAETQYF. The full variable domain, completed using reference TRBV28 and TRBJ2-5, is DVKVTQSSRYLVKRTGEKVFLECVQDMDHENMFWYRQDPGLGLRLIYFSYDVKMKEKGDIPEGYSVSREKKERFSLILESASTNQTSMYLCASRGSEAGGAETQYFGPGTRLLVL.

This rearrangement joins TRBV14 to TRBJ1-2, with D possibly being TRBD1 (6 bases). The CDR3 spans 16 residues. The V gene lost 0 bases and the J gene lost 3 bases, with 14 bases spanning the gap. The germline CDR1 and CDR2 sequences are SGHDN and FVKESK. CDR3 DNA sequence: TGTGCCAGCAGCCAAGATGAAGGGGGTATGCACTATGGCTACACCTTC. Its protein product is CASSQDEGGMHYGYTF.

The genes are TRBV28 and TRBJ2-7; 7 bases match TRBD2. Trimming removed 3 bases from V and 2 bases from J; junction bases left unmatched: 7. Germline CDR1 reads MDHEN; CDR2 reads SYDVKM. The CDR3 spans 15 residues. CDR3 DNA sequence: TGTGCCAGCAGTTTCGAGGGGAGGGGAACCTACGAGCAGTACTTC. Its protein is CASSFEGRGTYEQYF. The full variable domain, in which reference TRBV28 and TRBJ2-7 provide the parts outside the CDR3, is DVKVTQSSRYLVKRTGEKVFLECVQDMDHENMFWYRQDPGLGLRLIYFSYDVKMKEKGDIPEGYSVSREKKERFSLILESASTNQTSMYLCASSFEGRGTYEQYFGPGTRLTVT.

This chain joins TRBV15 and TRBJ1-1; maybe TRBD1 (6 bases). V lost 3 bases and J lost 7, with 15 bases in between. Germline V gene lookup returns CDR1 LNHNV and CDR2 YYDKDF (reference sequence). This CDR3 is built from 14 residues. The CDR3 reads CATSRGAGDGEAFF. The CDR3, as DNA: TGTGCCACCAGCAGGGGGGCGGGGGATGGTGAAGCTTTCTTT.

V gene TRBV11-3 combines with J gene TRBJ2-7, with D possibly matching TRBD2 (5 bases). Trimming pared 4 bases from V and 5 bases from J, leaving 12 bases between. Germline CDR1 is SGHNT and CDR2 is YENEEA. This CDR3 is 13 amino acids long. The CDR3 protein is CASSSGPSNEQYF. CDR3 in DNA: TGTGCCAGCAGCTCCGGACCTAGCAACGAGCAGTACTTC.

The chain uses TRBV30 and TRBJ1-2; TRBD1 matches 8 bases. Germline V CDR1 and CDR2: GTSNPN, SVGIG (reference sequence). This CDR3 spans 13 amino acids. V shed 3 bases and J 8 bases; nucleotides not matched to a gene: 8. Here the CDR3 DNA reads TGTGCCTGGAGCCGGGACAGGCCAAAGGGCTACACCTTC. It specifies CAWSRDRPKGYTF.

The chain uses TRBV5-5 and TRBJ1-3; possible D gene TRBD1, 6 bases. V gave up 8 bases and J gave up 4 bases, with 13 bases separating them. Germline V gene sequence: CDR1 SGHKS, CDR2 YYEKEE (reference sequence). The CDR3 is 13 amino acids. The CDR3 DNA reads TGTGCCAGTTACAGGGACGAAGGAAACACCATATATTTT. Its translation is CASYRDEGNTIYF.

V and J are TRBV6-5 and TRBJ1-1, with D perhaps matching TRBD1 (6 bases). CDR1 and CDR2 from the germline V gene are MNHEY and SVGAGI. V lost 5 bases and J lost 4, with 17 bases in between. There are 15 residues in the CDR3. This CDR3 is CASSKPTGGLTEAFF. The DNA of the CDR3 is TGTGCCAGCAGTAAGCCGACAGGAGGCCTCACTGAAGCTTTCTTT.

The chain employs TRBV7-2 and TRBJ1-6; 7 bases fit TRBD1. The J segment lost 4 bases and the V segment lost 1 base, leaving 1 base of the junction unmatched. Germline V gene sequence: CDR1 SGHTA, CDR2 FQGNSA. The length of the CDR3 is 15 residues. CDR3 DNA: TGTGCCAGCAGCTTAGTGGGACAGTATAATTCACCCCTCCACTTT. It codes for CASSLVGQYNSPLHF.

This chain joins TRBV2 and TRBJ2-5; D gene ambiguous. Germline CDR1 is SNHLY and CDR2 is FYNNEI. This CDR3 is 12 amino acids long. The V end lost 4 bases, the J end lost 4 bases, and 7 bases lay between the germline ends. The CDR3 spells CASSVLGETQYF. The CDR3 coding sequence is TGTGCCAGCAGTGTCCTAGGAGAGACCCAGTACTTC.

This clone was found once. V and J are TRBV10-3 and TRBJ2-2, with D perhaps matching TRBD2 (5 bases). Trimming removed 1 base from V and 0 bases from J, with 21 bases in between. The CDR3 runs 20 residues. Germline assignment: CDR1 ENHRY and CDR2 SYGVKD. The CDR3, as DNA: TGTGCCATCAGTGAGTACCGGCGGGTAGCGACTACCTCGAACACCGGGGAGCTGTTTTTT. This encodes CAISEYRRVATTSNTGELFF.

The V gene is TRBV3-1 (or the pseudogene TRBV3-2), the J gene TRBJ2-7, with unresolved D. The CDR3 spans 14 residues. The germline V and J ends were trimmed by 1 base and 0 bases, with 7 bases remaining between them. Germline loops: CDR1 LGHDT, CDR2 YNNKEL (reference sequence). The CDR3 sequence is CASSQAWSSYEQYF. The DNA for the CDR3 is TGTGCCAGCAGCCAAGCCTGGAGCTCCTACGAGCAGTACTTC.

The rearrangement uses TRBV7-2 and TRBJ2-1; D uncertain. The CDR3 loop spans 13 amino acids. Trimming took 4 bases from V and 0 from J, leaving 4 bases between them. Germline V gene lookup returns CDR1 SGHTA and CDR2 FQGNSA. The DNA of the CDR3 is TGTGCCAGCAGCTCTTACTCCTACAATGAGCAGTTCTTC. Translating gives CASSSYSYNEQFF. Together with reference TRBV7-2 and TRBJ2-1, the CDR3 gives the full variable domain: GAGVSQSPSNKVTEKGKDVELRCDPISGHTALYWYRQSLGQGLEFLIYFQGNSAPDKSGLPSDRFSAERTGGSVSTLTIQRTQQEDSAVYLCASSSYSYNEQFFGPGTRLTVL.

J is TRBJ2-5 and V is TRBV5-4, with 8 bases lining up with TRBD1. This CDR3 is 16 amino acids long. The J segment lost 5 bases and the V segment lost 6 bases, leaving 15 bases of the junction unmatched. Germline CDR1 reads SGHNT; CDR2 reads YYREEE (reference sequence). The CDR3 region is CASTKWTGLIGETQYF. The CDR3 coding sequence is TGTGCCAGCACCAAGTGGACAGGGTTAATCGGGGAGACCCAGTACTTC.

This rearrangement joins TRBV2 to TRBJ1-4; D unclear. The germline V gene has CDR1 SNHLY and CDR2 FYNNEI. The CDR3 is 13 amino acids. Trimming cost V 3 bases and J 11 bases, with 13 bases left between them. The DNA for the CDR3 is TGTGCCAGCAGTGAGGAGGTAGAGGAGAAACTGTTTTTT. Protein: CASSEEVEEKLFF.

This rearrangement joins TRBV30 to TRBJ2-7, with no clear D. This CDR3 spans 11 amino acids. V lost 2 bases and J 0 bases, leaving 2 bases between the germline ends. Per germline, CDR1 GTSNPN and CDR2 SVGIG (reference sequence). CDR3: CAWSHSYEQYF. DNA for the CDR3: TGTGCCTGGAGTCACTCCTACGAGCAGTACTTC.

This clone was detected only a few times. The rearrangement joins TRBV7-9 to TRBJ2-1, with D unclear. The V and J ends lost 5 bases and 5 bases respectively, with 10 bases between them. This CDR3 contains 13 residues. Germline CDR1 is SEHNR and CDR2 is FQNEAQ (reference sequence). CDR3 DNA: TGTGCCAGCAGCCCACACTACAACAATGAGCAGTTCTTC. Amino acid sequence: CASSPHYNNEQFF. The whole variable domain, remainder taken from reference TRBV7-9 and TRBJ2-1, is DTGVSQNPRHKITKRGQNVTFRCDPISEHNRLYWYRQTLGQGPEFLTYFQNEAQLEKSRLLSDRFSAERPKGSFSTLEIQRTEQGDSAMYLCASSPHYNNEQFFGPGTRLTVL.

The J gene is TRBJ2-1, the V gene TRBV7-2, with D possibly being TRBD2 (5 bases). Germline assignment: CDR1 SGHTA and CDR2 FQGNSA. Trimming removed 7 bases at V and 8 bases at J, with 15 bases between. This CDR3 is built from 13 residues. CDR3 amino acids: CASIIWAGDEQFF. DNA for the CDR3: TGTGCCAGCATAATTTGGGCGGGTGATGAGCAGTTCTTC. Full variable domain (missing parts from reference TRBV7-2 and TRBJ2-1): GAGVSQSPSNKVTEKGKDVELRCDPISGHTALYWYRQSLGQGLEFLIYFQGNSAPDKSGLPSDRFSAERTGGSVSTLTIQRTQQEDSAVYLCASIIWAGDEQFFGPGTRLTVL.

The gene calls are TRBV27 and TRBJ2-1; 12 bases map to TRBD2. J lost 7 bases, V lost 7 bases, and 5 bases had no gene match. Germline V lookup: CDR1 MNHEY, CDR2 SMNVEV (reference sequence). This CDR3 has 14 residues. The CDR3 nucleotides read TGTGCCAGCAAGCTAGCGGGAGGGGGGAATGAGCAGTTCTTC. It encodes CASKLAGGGNEQFF.

The V gene is TRBV11-2, the J gene TRBJ2-2; 11 bases fit TRBD1. The V gene's germline CDR1 is SGHAT and CDR2 FQNNGV. Trimming at V came to 6 bases and at J to 4 bases, leaving 7 bases not matched to a gene. CDR3 length: 16 residues. Here the CDR3 reads CASRPPGQGVTGELFF. Here the CDR3 DNA reads TGTGCCAGCAGACCTCCGGGACAGGGGGTCACCGGGGAGCTGTTTTTT.

This chain uses TRBV5-1 with TRBJ2-3; 10 nucleotides match TRBD2. Germline V gene lookup returns CDR1 SGHRS and CDR2 YFSETQ. This CDR3 spans 16 amino acids. V dropped 0 bases and J dropped 0; count of bases not matched to a gene: 1. The CDR3 DNA reads TGCGCCAGCAGCTTGGGAGCGGGAGGGAGCACAGATACGCAGTATTTT. It yields the protein CASSLGAGGSTDTQYF.